Listed below are T cell receptor beta chains from one sample, sequenced in a study of shared clonotypes between healthy human individuals. Sequenced by immunoSEQ multiplex PCR; TCRdb stores in-frame clones only, minus some. The sample shows hundreds of thousands of clones, around 96% of them seen only once. Sequenced sample: naive CD4+ T cells sorted from blood. The receptors originated from a woman aged 25 to 39 in good health. The CDR3 runs from the conserved cysteine through the conserved F or W. The order of the fields is V gene, clone size, CDR3 length, D gene, J gene, CDR3 protein, CDR3 DNA. A D gene is named only where the DNA matches it firmly. The listing skips clone size in some rows; elsewhere it reads once, few, many or a size class.

>TRBV6-5|.|12|TRBD1|TRBJ1-1
CATKTGITEAFF
TGTGCCACAAAGACAGGGATCACTGAAGCTTTCTTT
>TRBV7-9|.|14|.|TRBJ2-1
CASSLAAISLSWFF
TGTGCCAGCAGCTTAGCGGCTATTAGCCTTTCGTGGTTCTTC
>TRBV18|.|11|.|TRBJ2-2
CASSPAGELFF
TGTGCCAGCTCACCAGCCGGGGAGCTGTTTTTT
>TRBV28|.|15|.|TRBJ2-3
CASSKWVSPTDTQYF
TGTGCCAGCAGTAAATGGGTTTCCCCCACAGATACGCAGTATTTT
>TRBV5-1|.|15|.|TRBJ1-1
CASSLNSIQNTEAFF
TGCGCCAGCAGCTTGAATTCCATCCAGAACACTGAAGCTTTCTTT
>TRBV6-5|.|13|.|TRBJ2-5
CASSYKGRETQYF
TGTGCCAGCAGTTACAAGGGGAGGGAGACCCAGTACTTC
>TRBV10-3|once|13|.|TRBJ2-5
CAIRGQGGETQYF
TGTGCCATCAGGGGCCAGGGAGGTGAGACCCAGTACTTC
>TRBV27|.|13|.|TRBJ2-7
CASSPPNSYEQYF
TGTGCCAGCAGTCCCCCAAACTCCTACGAGCAGTACTTC
>TRBV6-5|once|12|.|TRBJ2-7
CASKKGSGEQYF
TGTGCCAGCAAAAAGGGGTCGGGGGAGCAGTACTTC
>TRBV6-4|.|13|.|TRBJ1-2
CASSDSRDGVYTF
TGTGCCAGCAGTGACTCCAGGGACGGGGTCTACACCTTC
>TRBV6-5|.|15|TRBD1|TRBJ1-6
CASSPNRGIISPLHF
TGTGCCAGCAGCCCCAACAGGGGTATAATTTCACCCCTCCACTTT
>TRBV4-1|.|19|TRBD1|TRBJ1-5
CASSQDADRVGVSNQPQHF
TGCGCCAGCAGCCAAGATGCGGACAGGGTGGGGGTGAGCAATCAGCCCCAGCATTTT
>TRBV7-4|.|14|TRBD2|TRBJ2-7
CASSPGLAAYEQYF
TGTGCCAGCAGCCCGGGACTAGCGGCGTACGAGCAGTACTTC
>TRBV5-4|.|17|TRBD2|TRBJ2-5
CASSSNPSGVKAWTQYF
TGTGCCAGCAGCTCGAATCCTAGCGGGGTAAAGGCATGGACCCAGTACTTC
>TRBV28|.|13|.|TRBJ2-7
CASSPPAARRQYF
TGTGCCAGCAGTCCCCCCGCAGCAAGGAGGCAGTACTTC
>TRBV5-1|.|16|.|TRBJ2-2
CASSLTDRRHTGELFF
TGCGCCAGCAGCTTGACGGACCGAAGACACACCGGGGAGCTGTTTTTT